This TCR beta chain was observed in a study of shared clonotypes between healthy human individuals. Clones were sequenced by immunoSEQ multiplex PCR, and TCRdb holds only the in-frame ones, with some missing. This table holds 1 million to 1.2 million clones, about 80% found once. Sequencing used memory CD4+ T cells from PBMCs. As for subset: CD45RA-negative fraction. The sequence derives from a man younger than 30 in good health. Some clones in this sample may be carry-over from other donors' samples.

The CDR3 loop is CASSLGTGEFAGELFF. As DNA, the CDR3 is TGTGCCAGCAGTCTAGGGACAGGGGAGTTTGCCGGGGAGCTGTTTTTT. The chain recombines TRBV4-2 with TRBJ2-2, with TRBD1 identical over 10 bases. The CDR3 runs 16 residues. V gave up 6 bases and J gave up 6 bases; unmatched junction bases: 10. CDR1 and CDR2 from the germline V gene are LGHNA and YNFKEQ.